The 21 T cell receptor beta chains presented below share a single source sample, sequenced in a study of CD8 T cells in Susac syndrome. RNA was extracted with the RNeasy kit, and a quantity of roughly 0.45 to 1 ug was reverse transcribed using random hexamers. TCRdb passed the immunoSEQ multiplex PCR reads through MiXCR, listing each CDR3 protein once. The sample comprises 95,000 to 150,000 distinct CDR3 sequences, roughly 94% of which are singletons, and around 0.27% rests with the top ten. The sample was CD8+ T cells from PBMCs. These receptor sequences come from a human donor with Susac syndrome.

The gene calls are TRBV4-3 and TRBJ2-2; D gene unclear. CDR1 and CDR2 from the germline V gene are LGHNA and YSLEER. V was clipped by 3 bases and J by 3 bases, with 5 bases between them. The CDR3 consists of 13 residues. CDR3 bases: TGCGCCAGCAGCCATGACTACACCGGGGAGCTGTTTTTT. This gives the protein CASSHDYTGELFF.

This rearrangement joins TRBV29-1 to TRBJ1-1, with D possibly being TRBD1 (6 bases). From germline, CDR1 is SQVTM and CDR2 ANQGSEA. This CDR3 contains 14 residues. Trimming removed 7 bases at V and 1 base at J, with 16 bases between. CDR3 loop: CSAPSGGQNTEAFF. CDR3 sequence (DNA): TGCAGCGCGCCCTCGGGGGGCCAGAACACTGAAGCTTTCTTT.

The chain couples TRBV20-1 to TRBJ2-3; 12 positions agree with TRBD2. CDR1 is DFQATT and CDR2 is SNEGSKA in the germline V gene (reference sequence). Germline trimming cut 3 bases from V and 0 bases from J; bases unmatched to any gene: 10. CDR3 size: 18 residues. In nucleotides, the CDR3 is TGCAGTGCTAGTATGACTAGCGGGGGAGGACCTAGCACAGATACGCAGTATTTT. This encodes CSASMTSGGGPSTDTQYF.

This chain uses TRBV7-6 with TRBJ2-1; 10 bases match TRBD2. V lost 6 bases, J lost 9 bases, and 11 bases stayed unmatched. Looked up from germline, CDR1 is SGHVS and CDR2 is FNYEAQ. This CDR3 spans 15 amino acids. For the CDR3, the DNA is TGTGCCAGCAGTCCTAGCGGGGGATTGCCAAGTGAGCAGTTCTTC. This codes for CASSPSGGLPSEQFF.

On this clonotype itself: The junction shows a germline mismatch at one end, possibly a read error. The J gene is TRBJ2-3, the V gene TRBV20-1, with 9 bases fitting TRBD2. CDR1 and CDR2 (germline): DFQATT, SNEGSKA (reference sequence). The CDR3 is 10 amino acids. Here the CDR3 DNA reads TGTAGCGGGGGAGCGGATACGCAGTATTTT. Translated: CSGGADTQYF.

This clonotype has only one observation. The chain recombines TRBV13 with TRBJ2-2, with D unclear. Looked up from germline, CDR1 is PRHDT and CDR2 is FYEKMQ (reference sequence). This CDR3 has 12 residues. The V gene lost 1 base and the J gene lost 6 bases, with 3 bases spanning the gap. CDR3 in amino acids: CASSLVAGELFF. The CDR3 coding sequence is TGTGCCAGCAGCTTAGTGGCCGGGGAGCTGTTTTTT.

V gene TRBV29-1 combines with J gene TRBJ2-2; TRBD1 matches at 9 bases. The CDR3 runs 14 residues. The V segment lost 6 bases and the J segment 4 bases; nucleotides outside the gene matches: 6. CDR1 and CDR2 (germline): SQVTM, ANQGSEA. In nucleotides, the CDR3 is TGCAGCGTGACAGGGGGGGAAGGCACCGGGGAGCTGTTTTTT. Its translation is CSVTGGEGTGELFF.

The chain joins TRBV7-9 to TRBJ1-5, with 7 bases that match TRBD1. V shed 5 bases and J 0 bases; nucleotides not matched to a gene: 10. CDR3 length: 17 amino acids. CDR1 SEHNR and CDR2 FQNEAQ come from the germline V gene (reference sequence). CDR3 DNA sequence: TGTGCCAGCAGCGGGGACAGTGGGGATTATAGCAATCAGCCCCAGCATTTT. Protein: CASSGDSGDYSNQPQHF.

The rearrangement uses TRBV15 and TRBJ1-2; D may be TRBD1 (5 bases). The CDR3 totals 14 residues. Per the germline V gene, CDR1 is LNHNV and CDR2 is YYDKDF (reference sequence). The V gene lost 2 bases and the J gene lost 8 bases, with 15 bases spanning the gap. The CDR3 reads CATSRPQGFRGYTF. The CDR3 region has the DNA TGTGCCACCAGCAGACCTCAGGGTTTTCGAGGCTACACCTTC.

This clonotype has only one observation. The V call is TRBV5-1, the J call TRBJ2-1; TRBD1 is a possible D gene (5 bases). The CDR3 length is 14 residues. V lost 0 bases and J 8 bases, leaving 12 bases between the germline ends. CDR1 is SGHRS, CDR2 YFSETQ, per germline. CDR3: CASSLAGWGDEQFF. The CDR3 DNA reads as TGCGCCAGCAGCTTGGCCGGATGGGGCGATGAGCAGTTCTTC.

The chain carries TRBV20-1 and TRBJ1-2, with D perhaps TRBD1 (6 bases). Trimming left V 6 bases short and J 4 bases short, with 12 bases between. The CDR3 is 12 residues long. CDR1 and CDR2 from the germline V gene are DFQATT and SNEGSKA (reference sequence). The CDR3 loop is CSARDTFYGYTF. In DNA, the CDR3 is TGCAGTGCGAGGGACACCTTCTATGGCTACACCTTC.

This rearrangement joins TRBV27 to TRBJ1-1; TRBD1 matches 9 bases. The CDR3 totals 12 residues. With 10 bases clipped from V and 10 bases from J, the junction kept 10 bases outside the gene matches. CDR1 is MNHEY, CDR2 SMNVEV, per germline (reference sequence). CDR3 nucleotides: TGTGCCACCCAAACAGGGGGCGGGGGAGCTTTCTTT. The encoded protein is CATQTGGGGAFF.

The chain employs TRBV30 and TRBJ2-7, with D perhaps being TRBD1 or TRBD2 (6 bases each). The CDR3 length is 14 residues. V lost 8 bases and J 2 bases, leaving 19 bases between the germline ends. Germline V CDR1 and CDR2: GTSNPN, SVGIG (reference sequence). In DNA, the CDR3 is TGTGCCCTCACAGGCAGTGGGGGGCCCTACGAGCAGTACTTC. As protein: CALTGSGGPYEQYF.

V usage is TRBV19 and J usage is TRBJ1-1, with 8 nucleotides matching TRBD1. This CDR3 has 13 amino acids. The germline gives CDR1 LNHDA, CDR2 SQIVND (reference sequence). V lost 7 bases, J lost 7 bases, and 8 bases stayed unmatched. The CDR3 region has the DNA TGTGCCAGTAAGGCAGGGGGCGCGAATGAAGCTTTCTTT. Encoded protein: CASKAGGANEAFF.

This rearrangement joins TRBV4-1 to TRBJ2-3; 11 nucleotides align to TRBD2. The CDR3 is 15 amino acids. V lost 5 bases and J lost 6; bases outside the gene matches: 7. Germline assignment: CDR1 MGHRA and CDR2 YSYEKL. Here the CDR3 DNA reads TGCGCCAGCAGCTTCCTAGCGGGGGGCGAGGATACGCAGTATTTT. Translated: CASSFLAGGEDTQYF.

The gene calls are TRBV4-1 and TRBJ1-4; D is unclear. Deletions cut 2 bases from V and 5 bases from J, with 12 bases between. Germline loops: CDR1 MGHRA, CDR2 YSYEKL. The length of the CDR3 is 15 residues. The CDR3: CASSQSVPRNEKLFF. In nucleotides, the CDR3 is TGCGCCAGCAGCCAATCGGTCCCCAGAAATGAAAAACTGTTTTTT.

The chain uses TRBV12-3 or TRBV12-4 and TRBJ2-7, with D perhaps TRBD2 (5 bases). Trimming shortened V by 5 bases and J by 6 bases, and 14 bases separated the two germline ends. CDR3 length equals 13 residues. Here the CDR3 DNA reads TGTGCCAGCAGTCGCGGACTTGTAGTCGAGCAGTACTTC. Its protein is CASSRGLVVEQYF.

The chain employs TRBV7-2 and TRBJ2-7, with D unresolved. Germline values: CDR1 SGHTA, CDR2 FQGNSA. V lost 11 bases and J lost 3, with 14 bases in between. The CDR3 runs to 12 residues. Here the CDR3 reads CADDVTFYEQYF. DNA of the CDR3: TGTGCCGATGACGTGACCTTCTACGAGCAGTACTTC.

This chain's CDR3 is CASSPRDAYEQYF. The CDR3 DNA reads TGTGCCAGTAGTCCCAGGGATGCCTACGAGCAGTACTTC. V usage is TRBV19 and J usage is TRBJ2-7, with D maybe TRBD1 (5 bases). With 5 bases removed from V and 2 bases from J, the gap between germline ends came to 10 bases. CDR1 LNHDA and CDR2 SQIVND come from the germline V gene (reference sequence). The CDR3 loop spans 13 amino acids.

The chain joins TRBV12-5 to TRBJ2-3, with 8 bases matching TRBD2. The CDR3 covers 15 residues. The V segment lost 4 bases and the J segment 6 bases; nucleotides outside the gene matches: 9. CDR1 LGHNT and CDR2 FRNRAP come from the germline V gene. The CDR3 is CASGWAGGAGDTQYF. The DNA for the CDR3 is TGTGCTAGTGGTTGGGCCGGGGGGGCCGGGGATACGCAGTATTTT.

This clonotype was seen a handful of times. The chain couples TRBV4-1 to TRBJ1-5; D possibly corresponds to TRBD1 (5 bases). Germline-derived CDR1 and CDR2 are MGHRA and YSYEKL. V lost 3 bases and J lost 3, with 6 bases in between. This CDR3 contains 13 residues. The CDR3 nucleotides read TGCGCCAGCAGCCAGGGGCCCAATCAGCCCCAGCATTTT. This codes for CASSQGPNQPQHF.